The clone carrying this T cell receptor (beta chain) counts as medium-sized. Its antigen is unknown. The sample originates from a study of read filtering for tumor transcriptome and immune sequencing. Study as a whole: Eight or nine patients were R-ISS I, some 16 were R-ISS II, roughly 7 were R-ISS III. IR-seq gave about 4.05 to 11 million TCR reads per sample; RNA-seq gave roughly 80 to 1,300.

Molecular barcoded adaptors covering alpha/delta and beta/gamma chains were used on around 400 ng RNA. TCRdb used MiXCR to reprocess the reads, holding one entry per CDR3 protein. The repertoire holds 30,000 to 45,000 distinct CDR3 sequences, with 13% to 15% as singletons. Study-level points and caveats: This fraction held mixed bone marrow immune cells after CD138-negative sorting.

V was cut by 2 bases and J by 9 bases, with 8 bases left in between. This CDR3 spans 12 amino acids. Per the germline V gene, CDR1 is LGHDT and CDR2 is YNNKEL (reference sequence). V usage is TRBV3-1 and J usage is TRBJ2-1; unclear D gene. The TCR comes from a donor at least 40 years old with multiple myeloma. The sequencing sample was made of a population of CD138-negative cells sorted from bone marrow. The CDR3 sequence is CASSQWTGEQFF. CDR3 DNA: TGTGCCAGCAGCCAATGGACGGGTGAGCAGTTCTTC.